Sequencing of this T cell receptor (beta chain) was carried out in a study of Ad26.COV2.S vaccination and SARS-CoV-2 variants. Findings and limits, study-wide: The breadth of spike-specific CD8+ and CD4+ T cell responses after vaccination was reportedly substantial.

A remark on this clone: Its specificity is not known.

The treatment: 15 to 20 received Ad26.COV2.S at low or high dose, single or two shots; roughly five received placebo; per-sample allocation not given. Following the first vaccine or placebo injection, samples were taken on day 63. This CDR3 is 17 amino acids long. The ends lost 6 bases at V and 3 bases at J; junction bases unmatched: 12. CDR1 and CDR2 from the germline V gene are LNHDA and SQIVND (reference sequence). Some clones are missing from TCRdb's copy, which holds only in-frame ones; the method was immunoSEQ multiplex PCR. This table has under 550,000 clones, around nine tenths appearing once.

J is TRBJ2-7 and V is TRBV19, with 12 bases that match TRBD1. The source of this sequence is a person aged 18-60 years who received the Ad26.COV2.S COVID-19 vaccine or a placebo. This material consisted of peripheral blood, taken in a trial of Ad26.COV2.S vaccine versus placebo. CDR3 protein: CASSLKAGTGGLYEQYF. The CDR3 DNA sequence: TGTGCCAGTAGCCTAAAAGCCGGGACAGGGGGCCTCTACGAGCAGTACTTC.